This TCR beta chain came from a study of vaccination and CD4 T cells after COVID-19. Study information: Sampling after COVID took place at a median of around 91 days (range 35 to 161) following diagnosis.

Cultured CD4+ T-cell DNA underwent Oncomine TCR Beta short-read sequencing. TCRdb itself ran the PCR reads through MiXCR, one entry per CDR3 protein. The data hold over 3,500 distinct CDR3 sequences, with roughly 28% observed a single time. V was trimmed by 7 bases and J by 3 bases, leaving 21 bases between them. Germline V gene lookup returns CDR1 SGHNT and CDR2 YENEEA. CDR3 length: 17 residues. This clonotype was found once. What it recognizes is unknown. Treatment reported: approximately 10-day PBMC culture with coronavirus spike peptide pools or control peptides (ViraFEST assay). Input material: CD4+ T cells from blood, cultured in vitro. The clonotype originates from a human donor who had recovered from COVID-19. The chain employs TRBV11-3 and TRBJ1-4; D perhaps matches TRBD1 (6 bases). The CDR3 bases are TGTGCCAGCACGCTAAAAGGGGGGGCTGGCCCTAATGAAAAACTGTTTTTT. As protein: CASTLKGGAGPNEKLFF.